This TCR beta chain was sequenced during a study of T-cell reconstitution after alpha-beta-depleted transplantation in children. The CDR3 spans 14 residues. Losses at the gene ends were 5 bases for V and 7 bases for J; bases not matched to a gene: 13. Per the germline V gene, CDR1 is DFQATT and CDR2 is SNEGSKA (reference sequence). Unique molecular identifiers were used in preparing the TCRbeta library. Via MiXCR, TCRdb re-called the PCR reads, giving one row per CDR3 protein. Among 490,000 or so distinct CDR3 sequences listed, around 12% were seen once. The origin of this receptor is a human donor who donated a stem cell graft to a child with combined immunodeficiency. The material was PBMCs from the stem cell graft donor, obtained from the stem cell graft. V usage is TRBV20-1 and J usage is TRBJ2-7, with 8 positions matching TRBD1. CDR3 region: CSALTPGGSMEQYF. The CDR3 DNA reads TGCAGTGCTCTCACCCCAGGGGGCTCCATGGAGCAGTACTTC.